This T cell receptor (beta chain) was sequenced in a study of blood T cells in healthy people across ages. The V segment lost 6 bases and the J segment 3 bases; nucleotides outside the gene matches: 10. This CDR3 comprises 15 residues. Germline V lookup: CDR1 SGHTA, CDR2 FQGTGA. As for this clonotype: Its antigen remains unknown.

For the second PCR, which ran for roughly 7 to 11 cycles, a sample-barcoded 5' primer and a J-beta primer mix were used. One entry per CDR3 protein results from TCRdb running MiXCR on the 5' RACE reads. The table shows about 690,000 distinct CDR3 sequences, with around 43% occurring only once. Study-wide results and limits: Unknown donor CMV status possibly confounded expanded clonotype changes.

The source material was blood. The chain uses TRBV7-3 and TRBJ1-1, with 7 bases matching TRBD1. The receptor's source is a man older than 75 in good health. This CDR3 reads CASRPTGVLDTEAFF. CDR3 DNA sequence: TGTGCCAGCAGGCCTACAGGGGTATTGGACACTGAAGCTTTCTTT.